This TCR beta chain was recorded in a study of a mutant IDH1 vaccine in newly diagnosed glioma. Study as a whole: Once 4-6 weeks had passed after radiotherapy alone, vaccination started, or it started with temozolomide cycles. Treated patients showed a male proportion of around 62%, a female proportion of about 40%, and a mean age of around 40 years.

As regards this clone: Its antigen is not known.

The protocol was immunoSEQ multiplex PCR, while the TCRdb copy is restricted to in-frame clones and leaves out a portion. The sample includes 30,000 to 40,000 clones, around 87% seen only once; the top ten take about 11%. The time point: week 47, end of study. Each vaccine dose was 300 ug of mutant IDH1 20-mer peptide, with topical imiquimod. V shed 7 bases and J shed 0 bases, with 15 bases lying between them. The CDR3 spans 15 residues. CDR1 and CDR2 from the germline V gene are MNHEY and SVGAGI. The material was PBMCs, obtained from a glioma patient whose treatment included an IDH1 peptide vaccine. The rearrangement uses TRBV6-5 and TRBJ1-1; no reliable D call. This receptor was taken from a woman aged 25-40 years with glioma. CDR3 sequence (DNA): TGTGCCAGCACTCCGAAGGAGAGGCTGAACACTGAAGCTTTCTTT. Encoded protein: CASTPKERLNTEAFF.